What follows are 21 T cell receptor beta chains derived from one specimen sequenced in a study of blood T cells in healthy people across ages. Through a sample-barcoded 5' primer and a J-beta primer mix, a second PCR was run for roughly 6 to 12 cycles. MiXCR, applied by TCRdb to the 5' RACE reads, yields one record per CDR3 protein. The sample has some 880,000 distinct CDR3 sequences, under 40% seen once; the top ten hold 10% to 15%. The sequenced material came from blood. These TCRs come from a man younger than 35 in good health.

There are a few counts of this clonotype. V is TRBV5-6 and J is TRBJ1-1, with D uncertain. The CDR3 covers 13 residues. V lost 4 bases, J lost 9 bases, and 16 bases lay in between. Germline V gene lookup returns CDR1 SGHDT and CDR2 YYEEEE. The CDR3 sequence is CASSRERTIKAFF. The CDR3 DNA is TGTGCCAGCAGCCGGGAGAGAACAATCAAAGCTTTCTTT. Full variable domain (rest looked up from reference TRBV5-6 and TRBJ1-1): DAGVTQSPTHLIKTRGQQVTLRCSPKSGHDTVSWYQQALGQGPQFIFQYYEEEERQRGNFPDRFSGHQFPNYSSELNVNALLLGDSALYLCASSRERTIKAFFGQGTRLTVV.

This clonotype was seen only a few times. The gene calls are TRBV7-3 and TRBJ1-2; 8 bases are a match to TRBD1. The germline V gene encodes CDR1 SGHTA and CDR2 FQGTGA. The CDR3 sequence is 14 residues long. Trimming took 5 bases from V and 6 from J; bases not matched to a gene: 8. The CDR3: CASSPGQGYHGYTF. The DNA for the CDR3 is TGTGCCAGCAGCCCAGGACAGGGATATCATGGCTACACCTTC.

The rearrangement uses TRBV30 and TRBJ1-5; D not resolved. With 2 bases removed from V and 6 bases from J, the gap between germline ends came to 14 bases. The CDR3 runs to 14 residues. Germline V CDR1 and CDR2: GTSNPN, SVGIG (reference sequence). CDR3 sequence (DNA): TGTGCCTGGAGTCTGACGAAGTCTAGTCAGCCCCAGCATTTT. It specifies CAWSLTKSSQPQHF.

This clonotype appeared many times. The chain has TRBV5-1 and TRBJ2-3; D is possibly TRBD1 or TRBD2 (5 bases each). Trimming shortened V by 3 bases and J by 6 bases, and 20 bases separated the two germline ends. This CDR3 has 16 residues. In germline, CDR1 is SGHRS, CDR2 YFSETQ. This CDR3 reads CASSSFGTGDPDTQYF. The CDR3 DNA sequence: TGCGCCAGCAGCTCGTTCGGGACCGGGGACCCCGATACGCAGTATTTT. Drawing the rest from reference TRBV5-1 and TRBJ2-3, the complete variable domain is KAGVTQTPRYLIKTRGQQVTLSCSPISGHRSVSWYQQTPGQGLQFLFEYFSETQRNKGNFPGRFSGRQFSNSRSEMNVSTLELGDSALYLCASSSFGTGDPDTQYFGPGTRLTVL.

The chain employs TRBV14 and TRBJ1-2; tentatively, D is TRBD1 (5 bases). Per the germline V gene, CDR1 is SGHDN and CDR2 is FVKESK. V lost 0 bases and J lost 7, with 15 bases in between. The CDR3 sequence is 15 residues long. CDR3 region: CASSQDRGNRRGYTF. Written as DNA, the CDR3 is TGTGCCAGCAGCCAAGATCGGGGGAACAGACGTGGCTACACCTTC.

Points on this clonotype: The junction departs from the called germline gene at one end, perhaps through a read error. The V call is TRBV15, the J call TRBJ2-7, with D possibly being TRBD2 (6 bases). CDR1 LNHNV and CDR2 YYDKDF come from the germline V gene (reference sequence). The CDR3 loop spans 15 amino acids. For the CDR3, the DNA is TGCGCCACCAGCAGAGACCGTGGAGGGCAAGAGATCCAGTACTTC. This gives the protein CATSRDRGGQEIQYF.

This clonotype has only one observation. CDR3 region: CASSVTELGETQYF. The CDR3 bases are TGTGCCAGCAGCGTGACAGAACTTGGAGAGACCCAGTACTTC. The gene calls are TRBV7-6 and TRBJ2-5; a possible D gene is TRBD1 (5 bases). CDR3 length: 14 amino acids. Germline CDR1 is SGHVS and CDR2 is FNYEAQ. Trimming took 5 bases from V and 4 from J, leaving 14 bases between them.

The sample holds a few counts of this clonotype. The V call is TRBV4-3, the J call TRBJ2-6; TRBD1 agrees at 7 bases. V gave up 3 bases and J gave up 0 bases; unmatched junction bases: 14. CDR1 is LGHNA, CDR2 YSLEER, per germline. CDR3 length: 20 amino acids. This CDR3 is CASSQQGQIYNPSGANVLTF. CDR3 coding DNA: TGCGCCAGCAGCCAGCAGGGACAGATTTATAATCCCTCTGGGGCCAACGTCCTGACTTTC.

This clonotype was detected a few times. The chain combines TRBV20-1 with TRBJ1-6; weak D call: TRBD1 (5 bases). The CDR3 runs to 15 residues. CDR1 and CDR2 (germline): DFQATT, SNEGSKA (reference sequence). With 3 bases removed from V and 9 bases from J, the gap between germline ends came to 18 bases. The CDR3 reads CSASDQGAGISPLHF. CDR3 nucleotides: TGCAGTGCTAGTGACCAGGGCGCAGGGATTTCACCCCTCCACTTT.

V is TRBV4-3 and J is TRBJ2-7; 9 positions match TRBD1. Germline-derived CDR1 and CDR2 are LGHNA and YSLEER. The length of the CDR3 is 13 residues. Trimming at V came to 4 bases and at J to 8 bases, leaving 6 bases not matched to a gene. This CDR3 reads CASSPGTGYKQYF. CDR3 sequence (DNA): TGCGCCAGCAGCCCGGGGACAGGGTACAAGCAGTACTTC.

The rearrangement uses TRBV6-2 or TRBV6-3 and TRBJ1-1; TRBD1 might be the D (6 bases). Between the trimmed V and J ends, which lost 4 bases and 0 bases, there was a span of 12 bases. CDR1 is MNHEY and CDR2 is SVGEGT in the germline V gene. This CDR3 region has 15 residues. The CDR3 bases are TGTGCCAGCAGTTCACAGGGAGAGTTGAACACTGAAGCTTTCTTT. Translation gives CASSSQGELNTEAFF.

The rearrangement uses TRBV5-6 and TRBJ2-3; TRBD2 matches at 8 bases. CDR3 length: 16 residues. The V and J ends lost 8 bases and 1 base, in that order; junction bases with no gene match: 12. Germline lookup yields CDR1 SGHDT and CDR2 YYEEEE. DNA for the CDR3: TGTGCCAGTAAGCTTGGCCCGGGGGGGGGCACAGATACGCAGTATTTT. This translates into CASKLGPGGGTDTQYF.

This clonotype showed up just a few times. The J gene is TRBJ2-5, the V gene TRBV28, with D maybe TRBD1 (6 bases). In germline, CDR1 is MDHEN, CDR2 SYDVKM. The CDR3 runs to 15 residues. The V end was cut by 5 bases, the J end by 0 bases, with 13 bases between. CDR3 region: CASSTRDINQETQYF. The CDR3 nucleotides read TGTGCCAGCAGTACCAGGGACATCAACCAAGAGACCCAGTACTTC.

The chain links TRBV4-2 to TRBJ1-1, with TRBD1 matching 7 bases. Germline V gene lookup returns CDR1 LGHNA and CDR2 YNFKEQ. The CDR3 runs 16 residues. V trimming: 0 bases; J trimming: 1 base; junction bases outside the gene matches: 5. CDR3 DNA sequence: TGTGCCAGCAGCCAAGATGGACAGGCCCCGAACACTGAAGCTTTCTTT. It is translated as CASSQDGQAPNTEAFF.

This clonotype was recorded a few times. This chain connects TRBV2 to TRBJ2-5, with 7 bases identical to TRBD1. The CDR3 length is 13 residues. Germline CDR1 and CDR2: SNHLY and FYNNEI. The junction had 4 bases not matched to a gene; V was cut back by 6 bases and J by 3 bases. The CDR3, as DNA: TGTGCCAGCAGCGACAGGGTTGAAGAGACCCAGTACTTC. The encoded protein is CASSDRVEETQYF.

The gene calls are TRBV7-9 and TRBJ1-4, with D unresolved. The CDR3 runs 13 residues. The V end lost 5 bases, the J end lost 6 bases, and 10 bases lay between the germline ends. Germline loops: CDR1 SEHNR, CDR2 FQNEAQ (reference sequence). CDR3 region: CASSQAGYEKLFF. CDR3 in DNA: TGTGCCAGCAGCCAGGCGGGGTATGAAAAACTGTTTTTT. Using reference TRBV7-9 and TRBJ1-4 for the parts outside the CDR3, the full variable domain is DTGVSQNPRHKITKRGQNVTFRCDPISEHNRLYWYRQTLGQGPEFLTYFQNEAQLEKSRLLSDRFSAERPKGSFSTLEIQRTEQGDSAMYLCASSQAGYEKLFFGSGTQLSVL.

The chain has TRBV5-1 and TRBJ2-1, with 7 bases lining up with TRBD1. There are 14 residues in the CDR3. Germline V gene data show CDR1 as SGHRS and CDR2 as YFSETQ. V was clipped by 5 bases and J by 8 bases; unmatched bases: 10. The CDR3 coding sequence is TGCGCCAGCAGAGCCGGGACAGCGATCCATGAGCAGTTCTTC. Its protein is CASRAGTAIHEQFF.

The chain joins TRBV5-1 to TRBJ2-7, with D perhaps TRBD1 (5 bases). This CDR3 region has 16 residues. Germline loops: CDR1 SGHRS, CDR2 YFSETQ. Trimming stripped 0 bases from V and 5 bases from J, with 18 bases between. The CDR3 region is CASSLASDILADEQYF. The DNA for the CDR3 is TGCGCCAGCAGCTTGGCCTCGGACATCTTGGCCGACGAGCAGTACTTC.

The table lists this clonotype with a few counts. CDR3 sequence: CASSEYYGSYEQYF. CDR3 nucleotides: TGTGCCAGCAGTGAATATTACGGCAGCTACGAGCAGTACTTC. The gene calls are TRBV25-1 and TRBJ2-7; no reliable D call. The germline V gene encodes CDR1 MGHDK and CDR2 SYGVNS. The CDR3 spans 14 residues. Trimming shortened V by 0 bases and J by 3 bases, and 9 bases separated the two germline ends.

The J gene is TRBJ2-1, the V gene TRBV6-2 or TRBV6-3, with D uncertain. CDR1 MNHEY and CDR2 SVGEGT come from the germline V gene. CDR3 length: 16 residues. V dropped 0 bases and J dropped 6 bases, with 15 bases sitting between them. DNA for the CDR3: TGTGCCAGCAGTTACTCGAAGCAGGCGGCCGGCAATGAGCAGTTCTTC. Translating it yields CASSYSKQAAGNEQFF.

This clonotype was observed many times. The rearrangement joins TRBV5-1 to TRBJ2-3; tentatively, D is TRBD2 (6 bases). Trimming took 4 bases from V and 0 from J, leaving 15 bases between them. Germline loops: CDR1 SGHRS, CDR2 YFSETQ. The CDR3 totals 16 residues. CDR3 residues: CASSTRDSSSTDTQYF. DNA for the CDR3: TGCGCCAGCAGCACCAGGGACTCCTCTAGCACAGATACGCAGTATTTT.